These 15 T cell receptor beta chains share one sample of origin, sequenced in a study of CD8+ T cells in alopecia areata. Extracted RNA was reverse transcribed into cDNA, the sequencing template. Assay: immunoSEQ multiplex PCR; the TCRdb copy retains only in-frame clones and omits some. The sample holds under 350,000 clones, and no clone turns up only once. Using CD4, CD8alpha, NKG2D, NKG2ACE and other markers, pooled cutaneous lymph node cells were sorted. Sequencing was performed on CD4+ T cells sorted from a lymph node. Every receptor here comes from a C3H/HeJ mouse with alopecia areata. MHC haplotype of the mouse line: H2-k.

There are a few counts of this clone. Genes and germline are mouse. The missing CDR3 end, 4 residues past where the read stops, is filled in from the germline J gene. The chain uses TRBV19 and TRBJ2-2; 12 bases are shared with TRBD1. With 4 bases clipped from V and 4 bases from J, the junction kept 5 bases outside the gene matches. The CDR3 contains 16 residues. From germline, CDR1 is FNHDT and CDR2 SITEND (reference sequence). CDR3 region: CASSPGTGGGTGQLYF. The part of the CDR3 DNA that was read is TGTGCCAGCAGTCCGGGGACAGGGGGCGGCACCGGG.

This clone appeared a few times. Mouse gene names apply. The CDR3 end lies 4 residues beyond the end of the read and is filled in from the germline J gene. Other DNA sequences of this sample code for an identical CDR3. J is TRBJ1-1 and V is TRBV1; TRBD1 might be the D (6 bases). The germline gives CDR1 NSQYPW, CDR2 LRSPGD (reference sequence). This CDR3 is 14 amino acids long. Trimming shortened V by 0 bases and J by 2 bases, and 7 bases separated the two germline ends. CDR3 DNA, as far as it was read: TGCACCTGCAGTGCAGACAGGGGCAACACA. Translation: CTCSADRGNT. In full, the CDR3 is CTCSADRGNTEVFF.

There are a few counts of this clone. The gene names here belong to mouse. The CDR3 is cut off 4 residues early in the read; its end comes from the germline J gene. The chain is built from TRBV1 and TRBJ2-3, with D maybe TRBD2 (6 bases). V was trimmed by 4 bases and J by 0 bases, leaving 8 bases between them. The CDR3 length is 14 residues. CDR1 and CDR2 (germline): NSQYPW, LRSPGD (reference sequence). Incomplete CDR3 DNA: TGCACCTGCAGTGGGGGACTTAGTGCAGAA. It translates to CTCSGGLSAE. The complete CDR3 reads CTCSGGLSAETLYF.

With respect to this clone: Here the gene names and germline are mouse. The CDR3: CASSRQTNTEVFF. CDR3 bases read: TGTGCCAGCAGCCGACAGACAAACACA. The rearrangement joins TRBV5 to TRBJ1-1; the D gene is possibly TRBD1 (5 bases). The sequence runs out 4 residues before the end of the CDR3; the remainder is reconstructed from the germline J gene. CDR1 and CDR2 (germline): LGHNA, YNLKQL (reference sequence). The CDR3 is 13 amino acids. Trimming removed 4 bases from V and 0 bases from J, with 6 bases in between.

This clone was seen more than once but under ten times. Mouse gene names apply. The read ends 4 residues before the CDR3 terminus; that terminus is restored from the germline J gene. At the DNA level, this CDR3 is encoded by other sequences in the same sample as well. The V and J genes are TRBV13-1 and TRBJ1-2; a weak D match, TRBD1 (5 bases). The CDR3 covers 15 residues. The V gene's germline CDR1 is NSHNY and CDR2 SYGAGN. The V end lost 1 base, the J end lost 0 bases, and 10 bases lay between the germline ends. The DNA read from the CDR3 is TGTGCCAGCAGTGATATCCAGGGCGCAAACTCC. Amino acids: CASSDIQGANS. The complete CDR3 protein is CASSDIQGANSDYTF.

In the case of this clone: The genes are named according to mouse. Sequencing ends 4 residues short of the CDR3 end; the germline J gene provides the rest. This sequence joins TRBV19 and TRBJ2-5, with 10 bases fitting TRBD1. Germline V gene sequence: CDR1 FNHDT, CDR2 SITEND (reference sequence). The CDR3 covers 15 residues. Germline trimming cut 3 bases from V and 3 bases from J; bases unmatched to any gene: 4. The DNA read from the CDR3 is TGTGCCAGCAGTACCCCGGGACAGGGGCAAGAC. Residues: CASSTPGQGQD. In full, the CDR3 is CASSTPGQGQDTQYF.

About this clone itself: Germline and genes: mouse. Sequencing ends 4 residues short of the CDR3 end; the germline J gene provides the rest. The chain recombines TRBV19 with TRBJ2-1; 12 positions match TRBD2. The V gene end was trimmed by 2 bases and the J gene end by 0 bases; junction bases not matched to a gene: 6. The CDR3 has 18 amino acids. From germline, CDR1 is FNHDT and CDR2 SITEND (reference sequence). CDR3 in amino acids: CASSIPGLGGDNYAEQFF. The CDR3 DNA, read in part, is TGTGCCAGCAGTATCCCGGGACTGGGGGGCGATAACTATGCT. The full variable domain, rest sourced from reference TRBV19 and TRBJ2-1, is GGIITQTPKFLIGQEGQKLTLKCQQNFNHDTMYWYRQDSGKGLRLIYYSITENDLQKGDLSEGYDASREKKSSFSLTVTSAQKNEMAVFLCASSIPGLGGDNYAEQFFGPGTRLTVL.

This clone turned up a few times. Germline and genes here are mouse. The DNA read from the CDR3 is TGTGCCAGCAACCGGGACAGGGGAGAC. Protein: CASNRDRGD. The CDR3 in its entirety is CASNRDRGDTQYF. The J gene is TRBJ2-5, the V gene TRBV13-1; 10 bases align to TRBD1. The sequence runs out 4 residues before the end of the CDR3; the remainder is reconstructed from the germline J gene. CDR1 and CDR2 (germline): NSHNY, SYGAGN. The CDR3 runs 13 residues.

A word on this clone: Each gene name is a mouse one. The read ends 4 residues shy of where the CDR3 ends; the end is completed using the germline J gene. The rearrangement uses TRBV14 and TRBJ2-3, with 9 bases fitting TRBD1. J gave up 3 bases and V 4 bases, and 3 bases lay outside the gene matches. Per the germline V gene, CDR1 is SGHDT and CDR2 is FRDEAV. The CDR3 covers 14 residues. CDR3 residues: CASSPGTGAETLYF. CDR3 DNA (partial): TGTGCCAGCAGTCCCGGGACAGGGGCAGAA.

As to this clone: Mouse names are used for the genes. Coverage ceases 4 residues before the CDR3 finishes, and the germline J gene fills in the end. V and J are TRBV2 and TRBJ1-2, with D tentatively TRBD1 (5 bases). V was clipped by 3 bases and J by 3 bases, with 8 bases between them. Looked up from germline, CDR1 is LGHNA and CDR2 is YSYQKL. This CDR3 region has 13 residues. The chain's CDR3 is CASSHSGHSDYTF. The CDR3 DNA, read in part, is TGTGCCAGCAGCCACTCAGGGCACTCC.

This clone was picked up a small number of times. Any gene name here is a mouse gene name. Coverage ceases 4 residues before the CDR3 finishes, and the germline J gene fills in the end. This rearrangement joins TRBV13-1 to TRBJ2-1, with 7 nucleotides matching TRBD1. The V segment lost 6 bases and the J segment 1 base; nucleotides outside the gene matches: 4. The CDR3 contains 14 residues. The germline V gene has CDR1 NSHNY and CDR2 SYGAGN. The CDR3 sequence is CASTRDRNYAEQFF. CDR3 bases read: TGTGCCAGCACCCGGGACAGAAACTATGCT.

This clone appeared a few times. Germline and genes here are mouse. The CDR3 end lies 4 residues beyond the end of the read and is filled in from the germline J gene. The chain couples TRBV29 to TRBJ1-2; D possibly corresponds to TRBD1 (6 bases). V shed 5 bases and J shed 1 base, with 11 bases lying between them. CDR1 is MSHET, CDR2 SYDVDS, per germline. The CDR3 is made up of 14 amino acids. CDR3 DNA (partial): TGTGCTAGCAGTCCGCAGGGGAAAAACTCC. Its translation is CASSPQGKNS. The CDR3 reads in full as CASSPQGKNSDYTF.

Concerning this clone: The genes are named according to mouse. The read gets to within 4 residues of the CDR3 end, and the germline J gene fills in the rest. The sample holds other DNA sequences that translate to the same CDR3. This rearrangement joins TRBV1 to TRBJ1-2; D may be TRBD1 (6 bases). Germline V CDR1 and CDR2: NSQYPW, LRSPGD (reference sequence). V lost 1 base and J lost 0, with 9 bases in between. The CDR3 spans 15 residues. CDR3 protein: CTCSAGGGANSDYTF. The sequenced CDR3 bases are TGCACCTGCAGTGCAGGAGGGGGTGCAAACTCC.

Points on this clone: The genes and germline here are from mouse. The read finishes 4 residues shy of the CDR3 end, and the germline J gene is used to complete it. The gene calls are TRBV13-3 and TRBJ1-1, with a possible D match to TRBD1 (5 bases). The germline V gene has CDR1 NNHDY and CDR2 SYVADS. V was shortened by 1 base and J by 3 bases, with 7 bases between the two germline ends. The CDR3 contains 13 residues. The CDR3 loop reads CASSDLGDTEVFF. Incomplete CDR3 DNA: TGTGCCAGCAGTGATCTGGGGGACACA.

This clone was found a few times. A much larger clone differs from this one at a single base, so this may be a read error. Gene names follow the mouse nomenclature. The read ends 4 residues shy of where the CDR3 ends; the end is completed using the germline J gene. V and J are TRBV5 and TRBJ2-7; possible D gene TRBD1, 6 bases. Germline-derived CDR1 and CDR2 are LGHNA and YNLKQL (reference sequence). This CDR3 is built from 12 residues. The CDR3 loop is CASSPGHYEQYF. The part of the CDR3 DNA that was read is TGTGCCAGCAGTCCGGGACATTAT.